This T cell receptor (beta chain) was profiled in a study of shared clonotypes between healthy human individuals. Background on the study: Used for every donor were three CD4 naive, three CD4 memory, two CD8 naive and one CD8 memory plate.

Terminally differentiated effector memory CD45RA+ cells were left out of the naive CD8 fraction, which was CD45RO-negative and positively selected for CCR7. The method was immunoSEQ multiplex PCR; TCRdb's version includes in-frame clones alone and lacks a portion of them. The profile shows around 1,900,000 clones, 93% of them singletons. Germline CDR1 and CDR2: MNHEY and SVGAGI. Losses at the gene ends were 6 bases for V and 4 bases for J; bases not matched to a gene: 8. The CDR3 loop spans 15 amino acids. This sequence originates from a man younger than 35 in good health. Some clones in this sample may be carry-over from other donors' samples. The chain carries TRBV6-5 and TRBJ2-7; 11 nucleotides agree with TRBD2. The sample comprised naive CD8+ T cells from PBMCs. The CDR3 DNA sequence: TGTGCCAGCAGATCCGGGACTAGCGGAATATACGAGCAGTACTTC. As protein: CASRSGTSGIYEQYF.